What follows are 12 T cell receptor beta chains derived from one specimen sequenced in a study of cytomegalovirus exposure and HLA in healthy donors. The primer mix had 60 Vbeta and 13 Jbeta primers. Sequenced by immunoSEQ multiplex PCR; TCRdb stores in-frame clones only, minus some. The sample has around 120,000 clones, approximately 80% seen once. The source material was PBMCs. The receptors were sampled from a man aged 45-60 years in good health and CMV-seropositive.

The chain has TRBV7-9 and TRBJ2-7, with TRBD1 identical over 9 bases. V shed 5 bases and J 7 bases; nucleotides not matched to a gene: 9. This CDR3 is built from 14 residues. CDR1 is SEHNR, CDR2 FQNEAQ, per germline (reference sequence). The CDR3 coding sequence is TGTGCCAGCAGCCCAGCCGGGACAGGGTGGGAGCAGTACTTC. It yields the protein CASSPAGTGWEQYF.

This chain connects TRBV6-6 to TRBJ1-5; D unresolved. Germline assignment: CDR1 MNHNY and CDR2 SVGAGI (reference sequence). V lost 7 bases, J lost 0 bases, and 10 bases lay in between. There are 14 residues in the CDR3. The CDR3 region is CASIDSYSNQPQHF. The CDR3 DNA is TGTGCCAGCATTGACTCGTATAGCAATCAGCCCCAGCATTTT.

The chain links TRBV30 to TRBJ2-3; D possibly corresponds to TRBD1 (6 bases). The CDR3 sequence is 13 residues long. The germline V and J ends were trimmed by 2 bases and 3 bases, with 9 bases remaining between them. Germline CDR1 GTSNPN, CDR2 SVGIG (reference sequence). DNA for the CDR3: TGTGCCTGGAGTCTAGGACAGACAGATACGCAGTATTTT. Amino acid sequence: CAWSLGQTDTQYF.

The chain joins TRBV6-6 to TRBJ1-2, with TRBD1 matching 12 bases. This CDR3 is 15 amino acids long. J lost 7 bases, V lost 3 bases, and 6 bases had no gene match. The germline V gene has CDR1 MNHNY and CDR2 SVGAGI (reference sequence). The CDR3 nucleotides read TGTGCCAGCAGTTATGGGGACAGGGGGCAACTTGGCTACACCTTC. Amino acid sequence: CASSYGDRGQLGYTF.

This rearrangement joins TRBV5-6 to TRBJ2-1; TRBD2 is a possible D gene (5 bases). CDR3 length: 15 amino acids. Germline CDR1 and CDR2: SGHDT and YYEEEE. Trimming removed 0 bases from V and 5 bases from J, with 12 bases in between. The CDR3 here is CASSLARVEDNEQFF. The CDR3 nucleotides are TGTGCCAGCAGCTTGGCCCGGGTGGAGGACAATGAGCAGTTCTTC.

This rearrangement joins TRBV28 to TRBJ2-5; 10 nucleotides agree with TRBD2. Trimming cost V 3 bases and J 7 bases; bases outside gene matches: 8. This CDR3 spans 15 amino acids. Germline-derived CDR1 and CDR2 are MDHEN and SYDVKM. This chain's CDR3 is CASSFILAGAVTQYF. CDR3 nucleotide sequence: TGTGCCAGCAGTTTCATCCTAGCGGGGGCTGTGACCCAGTACTTC. Filled out from reference TRBV28 and TRBJ2-5, the complete variable domain reads DVKVTQSSRYLVKRTGEKVFLECVQDMDHENMFWYRQDPGLGLRLIYFSYDVKMKEKGDIPEGYSVSREKKERFSLILESASTNQTSMYLCASSFILAGAVTQYFGPGTRLLVL.

This clone was seen a handful of times. V and J are TRBV30 and TRBJ1-6, with TRBD1 identical over 7 bases. Germline CDR1 is GTSNPN and CDR2 is SVGIG (reference sequence). CDR3 length equals 13 residues. Losses at the gene ends were 1 base for V and 11 bases for J; bases not matched to a gene: 5. The CDR3 protein is CAWSDYRGAPLHF. CDR3 DNA sequence: TGTGCCTGGAGTGATTACAGGGGCGCACCCCTCCACTTT.

Here the CDR3 DNA reads TGCAGCGTCGCCGGGACTAGCGGGACCACAGATACGCAGTATTTT. Translation gives CSVAGTSGTTDTQYF. The J gene is TRBJ2-3, the V gene TRBV29-1, with 13 bases lining up with TRBD2. The length of the CDR3 is 15 residues. V shed 6 bases, J shed 2 bases, and the junction held 5 bases outside the gene matches. Germline V CDR1 and CDR2: SQVTM, ANQGSEA.

This chain joins TRBV19 and TRBJ1-1; 7 bases are shared with TRBD1. Germline V CDR1 and CDR2: LNHDA, SQIVND (reference sequence). With 6 bases clipped from V and 0 bases from J, the junction kept 4 bases outside the gene matches. The CDR3 length is 14 residues. The CDR3 protein is CASRQGRMNTEAFF. The CDR3 DNA follows: TGTGCCAGTAGACAGGGGAGGATGAACACTGAAGCTTTCTTT.

The V and J genes are TRBV5-1 and TRBJ2-5; either TRBD1 or TRBD2 may fit D (5 bases each). The closer fit of TRBJ2-7 to the DNA end suggests the J call may be wrong. The V gene's germline CDR1 is SGHRS and CDR2 YFSETQ. This CDR3 is 14 amino acids long. This CDR3 reads CASSLGQGGGEQYF. The CDR3 nucleotides read TGCGCCAGCAGCTTGGGGCAGGGTGGGGGCGAGCAGTACTTC.

CDR3 loop: CASSQAGGNTIYF. The CDR3 bases are TGCGCCAGCAGCCAAGCGGGGGGAAACACCATATATTTT. The chain has TRBV4-3 and TRBJ1-3; D gene ambiguous. Trimming left V 1 base short and J 4 bases short, with 5 bases between. This CDR3 contains 13 residues. Germline V gene data show CDR1 as LGHNA and CDR2 as YSLEER.

The gene calls are TRBV10-3 and TRBJ2-1; 8 bases agree with TRBD2. The trim removed 9 bases at V and 2 bases at J, leaving 6 bases unmatched. The germline V gene has CDR1 ENHRY and CDR2 SYGVKD. This CDR3 is 14 amino acids long. The DNA for the CDR3 is TGTGCCATTCAACTAGCGGAAACCTACAATGAGCAGTTCTTC. Protein product: CAIQLAETYNEQFF.